This T cell receptor beta chain was obtained from a study of cytomegalovirus exposure and HLA in healthy donors. Study results and limitations: Analysis was carried out at a later point, and it linked a missense DCLRE1C variant to TCR beta V- and J-gene trimming. Reported results showed that the classifier diagnosed cytomegalovirus status with high specificity and sensitivity.

Looked up from germline, CDR1 is SEHNR and CDR2 is FQNEAQ (reference sequence). The CDR3 has 12 residues. V was pared by 7 bases and J by 10 bases, with 15 bases between. Vbeta (60) and Jbeta (13) primers were used in the PCR. Original processing methods: Per a later analysis, the number of unique TCR beta chains was roughly 80 million, of which about 11 million were shared. TCRdb's table, derived via immunoSEQ multiplex PCR, lists solely in-frame clones and lacks some. From that table come the V and J calls and clone size; the DNA was used to work out D and trimming. The data show about 100,000 clones, with about 75% seen just once and less than 11% held by the top ten. This clone turned up a few times. As yet, its antigen is unknown. Participants comprised healthy donors of bone marrow.

Source material: PBMCs. The clonotype was recovered from a man in his fifties or sixties in good health and CMV-seronegative. This rearrangement joins TRBV7-9 to TRBJ2-3, with D possibly matching TRBD2 (5 bases). The CDR3 is CASTGGRVAQYF. The CDR3, as DNA: TGTGCCAGCACCGGAGGAAGGGTAGCGCAGTATTTT.